One and the same sample provided the 7 T cell receptor beta chains below, sequenced in a study of blood T cell repertoires in COVID-19 (dated by TCRdb to 2018 to 2020). The method was the immunoSEQ multiplex PCR assay. Not all clones reach the TCRdb copy of this immuneACCESS table, which keeps in-frame sequences only. Checked studies attribute under half of the gap to unresolved V genes and leave the rest unexplained. The sample yields roughly 180,000 clones; around 83% were counted once. 6.5% to 10% of the sample rests with the top ten. Sequencing used peripheral blood. These receptors all come from a woman between 55 and 75 years old with acute or convalescent COVID-19.

This clone was found once. This chain uses TRBV24-1 with TRBJ2-1; a possible D gene is TRBD2 (6 bases). The V end lost 5 bases, the J end lost 0 bases, and 10 bases lay between the germline ends. From germline, CDR1 is KGHDR and CDR2 SFDVKD. CDR3 length equals 15 residues. In nucleotides, the CDR3 is TGTGCCACCAGTGGGGCGGGATACTCCTACAATGAGCAGTTCTTC. It codes for CATSGAGYSYNEQFF.

The chain recombines TRBV6-5 with TRBJ1-2; D possibly corresponds to TRBD1 (6 bases). Trimming left V 7 bases short and J 8 bases short, with 20 bases between. This CDR3 has 14 amino acids. The germline V gene encodes CDR1 MNHEY and CDR2 SVGAGI. CDR3 region: CASTFSQGRGGYTF. CDR3 nucleotide sequence: TGTGCCAGCACTTTCTCCCAGGGGCGAGGAGGCTACACCTTC.

This chain links TRBV3-1 (or the pseudogene TRBV3-2) with TRBJ1-1; a possible D gene is TRBD1 (5 bases). Germline lookup yields CDR1 LGHDT and CDR2 YNNKEL (reference sequence). The germline V and J ends were trimmed by 1 base and 8 bases, with 8 bases remaining between them. CDR3 length: 12 amino acids. This chain's CDR3 is CASSQAGLEAFF. CDR3 DNA: TGTGCCAGCAGCCAAGCAGGGCTCGAAGCTTTCTTT.

The genes are TRBV2 and TRBJ2-3; unclear D gene. With 8 bases removed from V and 4 bases from J, the gap between germline ends came to 7 bases. CDR3 size: 11 residues. The germline V gene has CDR1 SNHLY and CDR2 FYNNEI. The CDR3 nucleotides are TGTGCCAGCCAAGTAGCAGATACGCAGTATTTT. It translates to CASQVADTQYF.

This clone was seen only a few times. The chain employs TRBV24-1 and TRBJ1-2, with D uncertain. CDR1 is KGHDR, CDR2 SFDVKD, per germline. The CDR3 runs 15 residues. Trimming cost V 3 bases and J 3 bases, with 13 bases left between them. Here the CDR3 DNA reads TGTGCCACCAGTGATATTTCGGGAGTAGACTATGGCTACACCTTC. Translated, it gives CATSDISGVDYGYTF.

The chain has TRBV7-8 and TRBJ1-5; 7 nucleotides agree with TRBD1. The CDR3 is made up of 17 amino acids. V lost 0 bases, J lost 3 bases, and 8 bases stayed unmatched. CDR1 and CDR2 from the germline V gene are SGHVS and FQNEAQ. This chain's CDR3 is CASSLAYQGDANQPQHF. CDR3 nucleotides: TGTGCCAGCAGCTTAGCGTATCAGGGGGATGCCAATCAGCCCCAGCATTTT.

The chain joins TRBV5-1 to TRBJ2-2; a possible D gene is TRBD1 (5 bases). Trimming took 0 bases from V and 4 from J, leaving 10 bases between them. Germline loops: CDR1 SGHRS, CDR2 YFSETQ. This CDR3 comprises 15 residues. Here the CDR3 reads CASSLETRGTGELFF. The DNA for the CDR3 is TGCGCCAGCAGCTTGGAAACAAGGGGCACCGGGGAGCTGTTTTTT.